The 14 T cell receptor beta chains below come from one sample, sequenced in a study of blood T cell repertoires in COVID-19. TCRdb keeps only in-frame clones here, not all; method: immunoSEQ multiplex PCR. The data hold under 300,000 clones, with 88% observed a single time. The sequencing input was peripheral blood. The source of these receptors is a woman between 40 and 50 years old who had recovered from COVID-19.

This rearrangement joins TRBV6-5 to TRBJ2-5; tentative D call: TRBD2 (6 bases). Trimming took 2 bases from V and 1 from J, leaving 14 bases between them. This CDR3 is built from 16 residues. From germline, CDR1 is MNHEY and CDR2 SVGAGI. This chain's CDR3 is CASSYRVGLGQETQYF. Written as DNA, the CDR3 is TGTGCCAGCAGTTACCGCGTGGGACTTGGCCAAGAGACCCAGTACTTC.

The genes are TRBV7-3 and TRBJ1-2; no clear D gene. The CDR3 runs to 16 residues. V lost 1 base and J 4 bases, leaving 16 bases between the germline ends. CDR1 is SGHTA and CDR2 is FQGTGA in the germline V gene. CDR3: CASSLRAGVGSYGYTF. The DNA of the CDR3 is TGTGCCAGCAGCTTAAGGGCCGGGGTGGGGAGCTATGGCTACACCTTC.

This chain uses TRBV29-1 with TRBJ2-2; 8 bases agree with TRBD1. The CDR3 consists of 14 residues. Germline-derived CDR1 and CDR2 are SQVTM and ANQGSEA. The junction had 7 bases not matched to a gene; V was cut back by 4 bases and J by 6 bases. Written as DNA, the CDR3 is TGCAGCGTTGGGCCCGCCAGGGGGCCCGGGGAGCTGTTTTTT. This codes for CSVGPARGPGELFF.

The genes are TRBV19 and TRBJ1-5; 11 bases are a match to TRBD1. This CDR3 is 13 amino acids long. J gave up 6 bases and V 10 bases, and 5 bases lay outside the gene matches. Germline-derived CDR1 and CDR2 are LNHDA and SQIVND (reference sequence). CDR3 loop: CAISDRGLQPQHF. The CDR3, as DNA: TGTGCCATTTCGGACAGGGGGCTTCAGCCCCAGCATTTT.

The rearrangement uses TRBV29-1 and TRBJ1-2; 7 nucleotides match TRBD1. Germline V lookup: CDR1 SQVTM, CDR2 ANQGSEA. There are 15 residues in the CDR3. J was trimmed by 0 bases and V by 6 bases; bases with no gene match: 10. The CDR3 here is CSVQGQHSTNYGYTF. CDR3 DNA sequence: TGCAGCGTACAGGGACAGCACTCTACTAACTATGGCTACACCTTC.

The V call is TRBV5-1, the J call TRBJ2-7; D is unresolved. V lost 0 bases, J lost 0 bases, and 4 bases lay in between. CDR1 SGHRS and CDR2 YFSETQ come from the germline V gene. This CDR3 comprises 13 residues. CDR3 DNA: TGCGCCAGCAGCTTGGCCCACTCCTACGAGCAGTACTTC. Its protein product is CASSLAHSYEQYF. Based on the CDR3 plus reference TRBV5-1 and TRBJ2-7, the full variable domain is KAGVTQTPRYLIKTRGQQVTLSCSPISGHRSVSWYQQTPGQGLQFLFEYFSETQRNKGNFPGRFSGRQFSNSRSEMNVSTLELGDSALYLCASSLAHSYEQYFGPGTRLTVT.

The chain combines TRBV13 with TRBJ2-2; D remains ambiguous. The germline V gene encodes CDR1 PRHDT and CDR2 FYEKMQ (reference sequence). V dropped 5 bases and J dropped 1 base, with 8 bases sitting between them. The CDR3 spans 14 residues. Here the CDR3 DNA reads TGTGCCAGCAGCCCCGGAGAGAACACCGGGGAGCTGTTTTTT. Translation: CASSPGENTGELFF.

This chain uses TRBV9 with TRBJ2-3, with TRBD2 identical over 7 bases. The junction had 9 bases not matched to a gene; V was cut back by 3 bases and J by 2 bases. CDR1 and CDR2 (germline): SGDLS, YYNGEE. CDR3 length: 16 residues. The CDR3 bases are TGTGCCAGCAGCGCCGAAGCGGGGCCCCCCACAGATACGCAGTATTTT. It encodes CASSAEAGPPTDTQYF. Using reference TRBV9 and TRBJ2-3 for the parts outside the CDR3, the full variable domain is DSGVTQTPKHLITATGQRVTLRCSPRSGDLSVYWYQQSLDQGLQFLIQYYNGEERAKGNILERFSAQQFPDLHSELNLSSLELGDSALYFCASSAEAGPPTDTQYFGPGTRLTVL.

In nucleotides, the CDR3 is TGTGCCAGCAGTACCTCCCCCTGGGGGAGGGGGTACAATGAGCAGTTCTTC. This gives the protein CASSTSPWGRGYNEQFF. The genes are TRBV27 and TRBJ2-1, with D possibly TRBD2 on 7 matching bases. Trimming pared 5 bases from V and 4 bases from J, leaving 21 bases between. The CDR3 has 17 residues. The germline gives CDR1 MNHEY, CDR2 SMNVEV (reference sequence).

The chain combines TRBV6-2 or TRBV6-3 with TRBJ2-7; tentative D call: TRBD1 (5 bases). Trimming stripped 4 bases from V and 5 bases from J, with 9 bases between. In germline, CDR1 is MNHEY, CDR2 SVGEGT. There are 12 residues in the CDR3. CDR3 in DNA: TGTGCCAGCAGTTGGGCAGGGAACGAGCAGTACTTC. Protein: CASSWAGNEQYF.

The chain couples TRBV2 to TRBJ2-1, with TRBD2 identical over 7 bases. The germline V gene has CDR1 SNHLY and CDR2 FYNNEI. V lost 6 bases and J lost 2; bases outside the gene matches: 4. The CDR3 totals 14 residues. This CDR3 is CASRGRGAYNEQFF. The CDR3 coding sequence is TGTGCCAGCAGGGGGAGGGGCGCCTACAATGAGCAGTTCTTC.

The rearrangement joins TRBV29-1 to TRBJ2-7, with TRBD2 identical over 8 bases. V was clipped by 4 bases and J by 0 bases; unmatched bases: 8. CDR1 is SQVTM, CDR2 ANQGSEA, per germline. This CDR3 has 15 residues. The CDR3, as DNA: TGCAGCGTTGGTGCTAGCGGGTTCAGCTCCTACGAGCAGTACTTC. Its protein product is CSVGASGFSSYEQYF.

CDR3 DNA: TGCGCCAGCAGCCACCAAGACAGGGGGCCGGCCGCCGAGCAGTACTTC. Residues: CASSHQDRGPAAEQYF. This sequence joins TRBV4-3 and TRBJ2-7; TRBD1 aligns across 10 bases. The ends lost 3 bases at V and 6 bases at J; junction bases unmatched: 11. Germline V lookup: CDR1 LGHNA, CDR2 YSLEER. The CDR3 extends over 16 amino acids.

The genes are TRBV7-9 and TRBJ2-3; perhaps TRBD2 as D (6 bases). Germline CDR1 reads SEHNR; CDR2 reads FQNEAQ (reference sequence). V was shortened by 5 bases and J by 0 bases, with 15 bases between the two germline ends. There are 16 residues in the CDR3. The CDR3, as DNA: TGTGCCAGCAGCCAGACCAGCGGGTTAAGCACAGATACGCAGTATTTT. Translation: CASSQTSGLSTDTQYF.